The rows below give T cell receptor beta chains drawn from one sample of a study of metastatic and nonmetastatic thyroid tumors. TCRdb re-analyzed the PCR reads through MiXCR. Here the sample spans tens of thousands of clones, roughly an eighth being singletons. The sample consisted of tumor tissue. The receptors were gathered from a female donor with papillary thyroid cancer or a benign thyroid nodule (not recorded which). Some clones in this sample may be carry-over from other donors' samples. Each CDR3 is given with its conserved first and last residue. The order of the fields is J gene, clone size, V gene, D gene, CDR3 protein, CDR3 DNA. The D gene is left open where the match is weak. Only part of the rows carry a size: once, few, many, or a class if the clone is expanded.

TRBJ2-1 | many | TRBV5-1 | TRBD1 | CASSLRGQGHNEQFF | TGCGCCAGCAGCTTGAGAGGACAGGGTCACAATGAGCAGTTCTTC
TRBJ2-7 | many | TRBV5-1 | TRBD1 | CASSPGRTGRYEQYF | TGCGCCAGCAGCCCTGGCCGGACAGGGCGGTACGAGCAGTACTTC
TRBJ2-5 | many | TRBV28 | TRBD2 | CASSSSGRETQYF | TGTGCCAGCAGTTCTAGCGGAAGGGAGACCCAGTACTTC
TRBJ2-2 | many | TRBV10-2 | - | CASSESGLLNTGELFF | TGCGCCAGCAGTGAGTCGGGACTCCTCAACACCGGGGAGCTGTTTTTT
TRBJ1-1 | many | TRBV20-1 | - | CSAHRAPLGAEAFF | TGCAGTGCCCACAGGGCCCCGTTGGGGGCTGAAGCTTTCTTT
TRBJ2-3 | many | TRBV5-1 | - | CASSLDTDTQYF | TGCGCCAGCAGCCTAGACACAGATACGCAGTATTTT
TRBJ1-6 | many | TRBV5-6 | - | CASSPWGSSSYNSPLHF | TGTGCCAGCAGCCCGTGGGGGTCTAGCTCCTATAATTCACCCCTCCACTTT
TRBJ1-3 | many | TRBV24-1 | - | CATSDTRSGNTIYF | TGTGCCACCAGTGACACTCGCTCTGGAAACACCATATATTTT
TRBJ2-1 | many | TRBV20-1 | - | CSAHKKPGPIGREQFF | TGCAGTGCTCATAAAAAGCCGGGACCAATTGGGAGGGAGCAGTTCTTC
TRBJ1-2 | - | TRBV20-1 | TRBD1 | CSAPKGAGGLYGYTF | TGCAGTGCTCCCAAGGGGGCCGGTGGGCTATATGGCTACACCTTC
TRBJ2-3 | many | TRBV20-1 | - | CSATGRGGFTDTQYF | TGCAGTGCTACGGGCCGCGGCGGCTTCACAGATACGCAGTATTTT
TRBJ1-2 | many | TRBV30 | - | CAWSEQNYGYTF | TGTGCCTGGAGTGAACAGAACTATGGCTACACCTTC
TRBJ2-2 | many | TRBV4-1 | TRBD2 | CASSQDPSGANTGELFF | TGCGCCAGCAGCCAAGATCCTAGCGGGGCGAACACCGGGGAGCTGTTTTTT
TRBJ2-7 | - | TRBV12-3/TRBV12-4 | - | CASSPRLGNSYEQYF | TGTGCCAGCAGTCCAAGACTAGGAAATTCCTACGAGCAGTACTTC
TRBJ2-6 | many | TRBV12-3/TRBV12-4 | - | CASSSSSGANVLTF | TGTGCCAGCAGTTCGAGCTCTGGGGCCAACGTCCTGACTTTC
TRBJ2-7 | many | TRBV28 | - | CASSFSGVATYEQYF | TGTGCCAGCAGTTTTTCAGGAGTAGCCACCTACGAGCAGTACTTC
TRBJ2-1 | many | TRBV5-1 | - | CASSLAGGRSSEQFF | TGCGCCAGCAGCTTGGCTGGAGGGAGGTCAAGTGAGCAGTTCTTC
TRBJ1-5 | many | TRBV24-1 | - | CATSDRTAPKQPQHF | TGTGCCACCAGCGACCGGACAGCTCCCAAACAGCCCCAGCATTTT
TRBJ1-2 | many | TRBV20-1 | TRBD1 | CSASIQGARGYTF | TGCAGTGCCAGTATACAGGGGGCGCGAGGCTACACCTTC